The clone carrying this T cell receptor beta chain was counted ten times or more. What it recognizes is unknown. The data derive from a study of early T cells in non-severe SARS-CoV-2 infection. At the level of the study: With bulk RNA from unsorted whole blood as input, sequencing yielded unpaired chains. The study's findings and limits: The matching step, a VDJdb search, favored anti-spike CD8 responses and missed private and CD4 specificities.

Trimming stripped 4 bases from V and 6 bases from J, with 19 bases between. Germline values: CDR1 LNHDA, CDR2 SQIVND (reference sequence). The CDR3 consists of 16 residues. Molecules of cDNA were individually given unique molecular identifiers that were attached to them. TCRdb reanalysed the 5' RACE reads using MiXCR and keeps one entry per CDR3 protein. The sample includes some 80,000 distinct CDR3 sequences, roughly 5.3% of them seen just once. The TCR was taken from an adult who was a healthcare worker with PCR-confirmed SARS-CoV-2 infection or an uninfected control (not recorded which). This specimen was whole blood, taken at baseline. V gene TRBV19 combines with J gene TRBJ1-5; D is perhaps TRBD1 (6 bases). The CDR3 loop reads CASSTTRQARGQPQHF. CDR3 nucleotides: TGTGCCAGTAGTACTACCAGACAGGCAAGGGGTCAGCCCCAGCATTTT.